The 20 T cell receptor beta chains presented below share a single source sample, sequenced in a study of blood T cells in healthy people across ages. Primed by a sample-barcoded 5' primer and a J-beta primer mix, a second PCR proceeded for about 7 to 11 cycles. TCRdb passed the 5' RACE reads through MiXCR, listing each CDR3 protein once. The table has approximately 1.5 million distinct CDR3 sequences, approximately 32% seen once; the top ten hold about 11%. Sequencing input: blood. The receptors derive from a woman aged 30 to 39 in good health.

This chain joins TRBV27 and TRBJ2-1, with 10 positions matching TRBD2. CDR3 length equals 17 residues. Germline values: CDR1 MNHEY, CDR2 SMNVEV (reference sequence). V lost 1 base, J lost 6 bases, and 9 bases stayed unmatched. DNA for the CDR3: TGTGCCAGCAGTTTATATATAGCGGGAGGCCCTTTCAATGAGCAGTTCTTC. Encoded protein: CASSLYIAGGPFNEQFF.

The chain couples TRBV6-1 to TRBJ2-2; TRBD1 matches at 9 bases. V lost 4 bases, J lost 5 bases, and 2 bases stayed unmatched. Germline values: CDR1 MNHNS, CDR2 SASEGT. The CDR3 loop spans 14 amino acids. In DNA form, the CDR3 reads TGTGCCAGCAGTGGGACAGGGGTTACCGGGGAGCTGTTTTTT. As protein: CASSGTGVTGELFF.

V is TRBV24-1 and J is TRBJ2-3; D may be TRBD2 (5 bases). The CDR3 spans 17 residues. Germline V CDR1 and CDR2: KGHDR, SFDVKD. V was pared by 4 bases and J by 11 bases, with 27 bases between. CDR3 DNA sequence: TGTGCCACCAGTGAAGGGAGATGGTCTGGCGACTATGGGGTGCAGTATTTT. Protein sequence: CATSEGRWSGDYGVQYF.

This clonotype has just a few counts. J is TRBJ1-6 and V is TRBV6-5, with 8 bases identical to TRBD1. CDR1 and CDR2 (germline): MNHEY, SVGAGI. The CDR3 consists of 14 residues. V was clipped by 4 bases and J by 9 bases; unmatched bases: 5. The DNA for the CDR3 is TGTGCCAGCAGTTTCGGGACAGGTGGTTCACCCCTCCACTTT. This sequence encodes CASSFGTGGSPLHF.

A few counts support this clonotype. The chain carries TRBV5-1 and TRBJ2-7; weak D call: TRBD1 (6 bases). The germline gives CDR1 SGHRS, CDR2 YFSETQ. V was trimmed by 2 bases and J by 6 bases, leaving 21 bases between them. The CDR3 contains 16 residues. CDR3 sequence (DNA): TGCGCCAGCAGCTTTAGCTCCGGACAGAAAACGGGCGAGCAGTACTTC. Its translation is CASSFSSGQKTGEQYF. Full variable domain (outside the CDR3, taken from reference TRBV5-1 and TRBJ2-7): KAGVTQTPRYLIKTRGQQVTLSCSPISGHRSVSWYQQTPGQGLQFLFEYFSETQRNKGNFPGRFSGRQFSNSRSEMNVSTLELGDSALYLCASSFSSGQKTGEQYFGPGTRLTVT.

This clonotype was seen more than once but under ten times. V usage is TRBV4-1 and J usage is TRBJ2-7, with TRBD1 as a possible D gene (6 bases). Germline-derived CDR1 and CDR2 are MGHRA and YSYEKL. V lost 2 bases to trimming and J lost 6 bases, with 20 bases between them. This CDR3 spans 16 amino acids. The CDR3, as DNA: TGCGCCAGCAGCCAACCGGGGACACTGGGAAAACGCGAGCAGTACTTC. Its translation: CASSQPGTLGKREQYF.

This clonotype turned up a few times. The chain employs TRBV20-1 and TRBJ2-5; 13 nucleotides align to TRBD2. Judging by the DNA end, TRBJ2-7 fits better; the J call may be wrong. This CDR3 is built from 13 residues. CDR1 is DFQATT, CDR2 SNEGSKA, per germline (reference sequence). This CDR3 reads CSGGTSGIYEQYF. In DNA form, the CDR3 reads TGCAGTGGTGGGACTAGCGGGATATACGAGCAGTACTTC.

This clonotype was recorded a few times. The CDR3 here is CSARSPGTSTDTQYF. CDR3 in DNA: TGCAGTGCTAGATCTCCAGGGACTAGCACAGATACGCAGTATTTT. The chain recombines TRBV20-1 with TRBJ2-3, with a tentative D call TRBD2 (6 bases). Germline CDR1 reads DFQATT; CDR2 reads SNEGSKA (reference sequence). V was shortened by 2 bases and J by 0 bases, with 12 bases between the two germline ends. The CDR3 length is 15 residues.

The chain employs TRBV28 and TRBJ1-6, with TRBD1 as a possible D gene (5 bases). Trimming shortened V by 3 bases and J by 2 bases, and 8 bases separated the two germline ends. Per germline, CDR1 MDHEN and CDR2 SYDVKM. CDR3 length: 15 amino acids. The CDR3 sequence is CASSFGRAYNSPLHF. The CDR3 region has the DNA TGTGCCAGCAGTTTCGGCAGGGCCTATAATTCACCCCTCCACTTT. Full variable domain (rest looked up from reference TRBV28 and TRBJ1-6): DVKVTQSSRYLVKRTGEKVFLECVQDMDHENMFWYRQDPGLGLRLIYFSYDVKMKEKGDIPEGYSVSREKKERFSLILESASTNQTSMYLCASSFGRAYNSPLHFGNGTRLTVT.

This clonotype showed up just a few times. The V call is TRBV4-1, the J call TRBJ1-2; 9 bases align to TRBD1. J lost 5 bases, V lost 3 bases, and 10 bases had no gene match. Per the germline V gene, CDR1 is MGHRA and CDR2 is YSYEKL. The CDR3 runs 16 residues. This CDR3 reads CASSQGPDRGNYGYTF. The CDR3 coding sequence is TGCGCCAGCAGCCAGGGCCCGGACAGGGGAAATTATGGCTACACCTTC.

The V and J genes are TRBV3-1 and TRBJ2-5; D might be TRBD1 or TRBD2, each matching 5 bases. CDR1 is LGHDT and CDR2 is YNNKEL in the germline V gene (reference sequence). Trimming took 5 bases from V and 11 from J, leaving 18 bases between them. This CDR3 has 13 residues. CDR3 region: CASSAGTVGPQYF. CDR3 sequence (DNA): TGTGCCAGCAGCGCCGGGACCGTCGGACCACAGTACTTC.

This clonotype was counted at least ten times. DNA for the CDR3: TGTGCCAGCAGTCGGTCGCAGGGGGCGGGAGGCAATCAGCCCCAGCATTTT. This translates into CASSRSQGAGGNQPQHF. The rearrangement joins TRBV7-9 to TRBJ1-5; 8 bases are a match to TRBD1. The trim removed 6 bases at V and 2 bases at J, leaving 12 bases unmatched. This CDR3 is 17 amino acids long. CDR1 and CDR2 (germline): SEHNR, FQNEAQ (reference sequence).

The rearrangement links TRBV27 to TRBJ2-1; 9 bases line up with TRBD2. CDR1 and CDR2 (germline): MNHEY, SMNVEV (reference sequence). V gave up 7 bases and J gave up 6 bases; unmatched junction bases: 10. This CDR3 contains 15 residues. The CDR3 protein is CASKLRLADRNEQFF. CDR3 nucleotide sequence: TGTGCCAGCAAATTGCGACTAGCGGACCGCAATGAGCAGTTCTTC.

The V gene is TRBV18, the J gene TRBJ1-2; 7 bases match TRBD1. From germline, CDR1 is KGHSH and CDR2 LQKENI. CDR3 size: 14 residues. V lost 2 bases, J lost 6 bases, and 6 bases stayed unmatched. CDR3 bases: TGTGCCAGCTCACCAAAATCGACAGGGCATGGCTACACCTTC. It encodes CASSPKSTGHGYTF.

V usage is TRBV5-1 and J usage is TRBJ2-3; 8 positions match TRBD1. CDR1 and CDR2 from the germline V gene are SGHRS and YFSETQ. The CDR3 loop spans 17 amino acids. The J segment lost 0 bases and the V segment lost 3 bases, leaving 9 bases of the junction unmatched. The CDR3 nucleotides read TGCGCCAGCAGCTCCCCTCGACAGGGGTCCAGCACAGATACGCAGTATTTT. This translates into CASSSPRQGSSTDTQYF. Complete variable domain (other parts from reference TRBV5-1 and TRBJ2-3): KAGVTQTPRYLIKTRGQQVTLSCSPISGHRSVSWYQQTPGQGLQFLFEYFSETQRNKGNFPGRFSGRQFSNSRSEMNVSTLELGDSALYLCASSSPRQGSSTDTQYFGPGTRLTVL.

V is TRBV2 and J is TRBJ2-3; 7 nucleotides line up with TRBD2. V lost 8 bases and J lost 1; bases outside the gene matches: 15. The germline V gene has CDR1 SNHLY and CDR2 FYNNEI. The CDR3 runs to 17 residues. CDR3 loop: CASPLNLRGVGTDTQYF. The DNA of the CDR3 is TGTGCCAGCCCATTAAACCTCCGGGGGGTAGGCACAGATACGCAGTATTTT.

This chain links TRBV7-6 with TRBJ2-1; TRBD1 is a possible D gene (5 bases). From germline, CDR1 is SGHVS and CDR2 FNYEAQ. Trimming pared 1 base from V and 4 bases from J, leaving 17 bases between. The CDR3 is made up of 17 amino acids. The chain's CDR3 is CASSLGAQGINYNEQFF. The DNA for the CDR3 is TGTGCCAGCAGCTTAGGGGCCCAGGGTATTAATTACAATGAGCAGTTCTTC.

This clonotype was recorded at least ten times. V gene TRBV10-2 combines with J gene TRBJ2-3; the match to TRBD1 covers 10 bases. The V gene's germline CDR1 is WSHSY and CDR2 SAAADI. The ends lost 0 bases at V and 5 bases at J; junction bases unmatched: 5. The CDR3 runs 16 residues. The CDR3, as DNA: TGCGCCAGCAGTGAGTCCGGGACAGGGGATGTAGATACGCAGTATTTT. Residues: CASSESGTGDVDTQYF.

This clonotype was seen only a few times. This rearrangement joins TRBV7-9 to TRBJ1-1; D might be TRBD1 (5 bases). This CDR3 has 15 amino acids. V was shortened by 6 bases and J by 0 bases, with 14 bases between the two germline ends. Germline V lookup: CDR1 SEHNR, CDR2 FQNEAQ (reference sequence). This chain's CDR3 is CASRPLEGVNTEAFF. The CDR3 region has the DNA TGTGCCAGCAGGCCTTTGGAAGGGGTGAACACTGAAGCTTTCTTT. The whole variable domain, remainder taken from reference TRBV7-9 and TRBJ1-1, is DTGVSQNPRHKITKRGQNVTFRCDPISEHNRLYWYRQTLGQGPEFLTYFQNEAQLEKSRLLSDRFSAERPKGSFSTLEIQRTEQGDSAMYLCASRPLEGVNTEAFFGQGTRLTVV.

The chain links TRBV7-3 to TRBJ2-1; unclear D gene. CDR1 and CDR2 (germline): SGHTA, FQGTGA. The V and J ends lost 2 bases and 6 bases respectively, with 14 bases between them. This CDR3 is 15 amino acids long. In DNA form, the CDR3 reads TGTGCCAGCAGCTTAGCCGGGTCCTTCTCCAATGAGCAGTTCTTC. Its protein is CASSLAGSFSNEQFF.